The clone carrying this T cell receptor beta chain has only a few counts. The antigen is undetermined. This CDR3 has 17 residues. CDR1 is MDHEN, CDR2 SYDVKM, per germline. V lost 6 bases to trimming and J lost 4 bases; unmatched junction nucleotides: 16. The record originates from a study of CD8+ T cells in alopecia areata. Study results and limitations: Clonality in the scalp and expanded CD8+ clones ranked among the top 100 were significantly decreased by tofacitinib. Across lesional scalp, and particularly alopecia totalis/universalis, clonality surpassed that of normal scalp.

After isolation, RNA underwent reverse transcription to generate cDNA as the sequencing template. Sequencing used immunoSEQ multiplex PCR; TCRdb keeps in-frame clones, though not all of them. Of about 200,000 clones in the sample, 55% to 70% were seen once. Treatment here: oral pan-JAK inhibitor, 5-10 mg twice daily. Investigators sorted PBMCs to obtain both CD4+ and CD8+ T cells. The chain couples TRBV28 to TRBJ2-3; 7 bases are shared with TRBD2. The clonotype comes from a human donor with alopecia areata. The source material was CD4+ T cells sorted from blood, sampled at week 24, from a patient treated with tofacitinib. The CDR3 sequence: CASRGGRREGGADTQYF. The CDR3 DNA follows: TGTGCCAGCAGAGGAGGGAGGAGGGAGGGAGGCGCAGATACGCAGTATTTT.